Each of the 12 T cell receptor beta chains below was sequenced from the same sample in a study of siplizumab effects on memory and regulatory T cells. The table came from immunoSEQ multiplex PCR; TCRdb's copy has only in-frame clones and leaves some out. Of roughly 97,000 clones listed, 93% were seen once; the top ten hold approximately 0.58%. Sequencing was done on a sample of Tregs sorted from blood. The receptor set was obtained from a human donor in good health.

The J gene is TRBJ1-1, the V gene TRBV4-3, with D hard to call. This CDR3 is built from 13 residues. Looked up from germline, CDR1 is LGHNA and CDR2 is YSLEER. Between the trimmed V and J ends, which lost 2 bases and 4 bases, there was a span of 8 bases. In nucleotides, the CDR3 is TGCGCCAGCAGCCAACGAGGACGCACTGAAGCTTTCTTT. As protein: CASSQRGRTEAFF.

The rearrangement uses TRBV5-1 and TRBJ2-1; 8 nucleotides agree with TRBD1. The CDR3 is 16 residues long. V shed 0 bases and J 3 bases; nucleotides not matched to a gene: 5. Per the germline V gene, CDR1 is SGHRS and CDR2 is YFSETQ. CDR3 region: CASSLVQGGFYNEQFF. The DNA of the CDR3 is TGCGCCAGCAGCTTGGTACAGGGGGGCTTCTACAATGAGCAGTTCTTC.

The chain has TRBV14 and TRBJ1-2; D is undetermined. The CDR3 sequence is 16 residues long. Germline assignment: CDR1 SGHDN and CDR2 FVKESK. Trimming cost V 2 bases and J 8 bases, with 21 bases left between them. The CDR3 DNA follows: TGTGCCAGCAGCCAAAATTTTGGATTCGTAACCGGAGGCTACACCTTC. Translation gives CASSQNFGFVTGGYTF.

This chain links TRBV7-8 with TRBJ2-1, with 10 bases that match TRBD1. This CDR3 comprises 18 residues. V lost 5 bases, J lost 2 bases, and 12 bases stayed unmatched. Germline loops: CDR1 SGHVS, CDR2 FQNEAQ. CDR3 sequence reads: CASSPTLPGQGTYNEQFF. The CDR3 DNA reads TGTGCCAGCAGCCCGACACTCCCGGGACAGGGGACCTACAATGAGCAGTTCTTC. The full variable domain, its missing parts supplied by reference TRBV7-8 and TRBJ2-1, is GAGVSQSPRYKVAKRGQDVALRCDPISGHVSLFWYQQALGQGPEFLTYFQNEAQLDKSGLPSDRFFAERPEGSVSTLKIQRTQQEDSAVYLCASSPTLPGQGTYNEQFFGPGTRLTVL.

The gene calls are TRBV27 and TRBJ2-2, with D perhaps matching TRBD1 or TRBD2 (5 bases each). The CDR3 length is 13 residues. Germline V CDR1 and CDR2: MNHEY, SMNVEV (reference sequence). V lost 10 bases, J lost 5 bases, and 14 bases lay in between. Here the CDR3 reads CATRDGSTGELFF. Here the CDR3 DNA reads TGTGCCACCCGGGACGGGTCTACCGGGGAGCTGTTTTTT.

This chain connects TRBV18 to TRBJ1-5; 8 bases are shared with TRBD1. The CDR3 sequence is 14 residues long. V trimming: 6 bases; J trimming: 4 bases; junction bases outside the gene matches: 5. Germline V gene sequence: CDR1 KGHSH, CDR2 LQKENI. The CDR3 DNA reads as TGTGCCAGCTCCCCGACAGGGGTGAATCAGCCCCAGCATTTT. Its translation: CASSPTGVNQPQHF.

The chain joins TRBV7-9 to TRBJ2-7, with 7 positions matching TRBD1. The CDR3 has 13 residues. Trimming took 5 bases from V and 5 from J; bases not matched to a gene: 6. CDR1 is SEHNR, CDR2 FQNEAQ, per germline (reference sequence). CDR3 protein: CASSRLQGNEQYF. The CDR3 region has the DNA TGTGCCAGCAGCCGTTTACAGGGGAACGAGCAGTACTTC. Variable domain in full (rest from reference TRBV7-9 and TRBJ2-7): DTGVSQNPRHKITKRGQNVTFRCDPISEHNRLYWYRQTLGQGPEFLTYFQNEAQLEKSRLLSDRFSAERPKGSFSTLEIQRTEQGDSAMYLCASSRLQGNEQYFGPGTRLTVT.

The CDR3 nucleotides read TGTGCCAGCAGCATGAGCCGGACCTTTGGAAACACCATATATTTT. It translates to CASSMSRTFGNTIYF. The V call is TRBV7-9, the J call TRBJ1-3; D remains unclear. CDR3 size: 15 residues. In germline, CDR1 is SEHNR, CDR2 FQNEAQ (reference sequence). V dropped 5 bases and J dropped 3 bases, with 14 bases sitting between them.

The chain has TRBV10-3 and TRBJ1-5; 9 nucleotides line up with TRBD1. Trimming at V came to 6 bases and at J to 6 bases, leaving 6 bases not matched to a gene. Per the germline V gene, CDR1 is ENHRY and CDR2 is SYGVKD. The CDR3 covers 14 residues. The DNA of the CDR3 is TGTGCCATCAGCGAGGACAGGGGCGGTCAGCCCCAGCATTTT. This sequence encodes CAISEDRGGQPQHF.

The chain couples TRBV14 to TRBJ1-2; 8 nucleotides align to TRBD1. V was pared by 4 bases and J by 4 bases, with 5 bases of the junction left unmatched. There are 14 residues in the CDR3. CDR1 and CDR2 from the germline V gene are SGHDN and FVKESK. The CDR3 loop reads CASSRGQGSYGYTF. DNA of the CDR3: TGTGCCAGCAGCCGCGGACAGGGAAGCTATGGCTACACCTTC.

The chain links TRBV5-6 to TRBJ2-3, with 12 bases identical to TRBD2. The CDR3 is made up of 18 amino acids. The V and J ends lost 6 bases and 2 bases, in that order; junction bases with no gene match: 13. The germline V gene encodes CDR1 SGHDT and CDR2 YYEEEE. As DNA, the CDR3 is TGTGCCAGCATCCGATTCCTGACTAGCGGGAGAAACACAGATACGCAGTATTTT. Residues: CASIRFLTSGRNTDTQYF.

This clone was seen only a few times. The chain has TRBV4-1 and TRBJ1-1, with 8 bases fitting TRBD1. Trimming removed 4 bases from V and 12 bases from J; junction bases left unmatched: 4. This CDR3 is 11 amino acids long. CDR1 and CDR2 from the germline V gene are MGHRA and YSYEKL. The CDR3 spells CASSRDRGTFF. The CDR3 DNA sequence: TGCGCCAGCAGCCGCGACAGGGGAACTTTCTTT.